The 10 T cell receptor beta chains in this list originate from one sample, sequenced in a study of blood T cell repertoires in COVID-19 (dated by TCRdb to 2018 to 2021). Receptors were amplified or captured by the immunoSEQ multiplex PCR assay. TCRdb retrieved this table from immuneACCESS and kept in-frame rearrangements only. Not all clones are present; in checked studies, unresolved V genes account for under half, and no reason is known for the remainder. In this sample the table shows some 320,000 clones, around nine tenths of which occur a single time. Approximately 4.7% of the sample rests with the top ten. The sample comprised PBMCs or T cells enriched from blood (not recorded which). These receptor sequences come from a man between 60 and 75 years old who had recovered from COVID-19.

The chain carries TRBV2 and TRBJ2-3, with 7 nucleotides matching TRBD2. Germline V gives CDR1 SNHLY, CDR2 FYNNEI. The junction had 5 bases not matched to a gene; V was cut back by 0 bases and J by 8 bases. The CDR3 is 14 residues long. The CDR3 loop is CASSEAVGGSTQYF. As DNA, the CDR3 is TGTGCCAGCAGTGAAGCGGTGGGCGGGAGTACGCAGTATTTT.

The CDR3, as DNA: TGTGCCAGCAGTCCCCGGGACAGGGGAAACGAGCAGTACTTC. This encodes CASSPRDRGNEQYF. The chain couples TRBV27 to TRBJ2-7, with 10 bases aligning to TRBD1. The CDR3 has 14 amino acids. Per germline, CDR1 MNHEY and CDR2 SMNVEV (reference sequence). The junction had 6 bases not matched to a gene; V was cut back by 5 bases and J by 5 bases.

The rearrangement links TRBV7-9 to TRBJ2-4, with D perhaps matching TRBD2 (6 bases). Trimming took 5 bases from V and 16 from J, leaving 18 bases between them. CDR1 and CDR2 (germline): SEHNR, FQNEAQ (reference sequence). The CDR3 spans 12 residues. CDR3 in amino acids: CASSGGAKLLYF. The CDR3 DNA reads as TGTGCCAGCAGCGGCGGGGCAAAGCTTCTTTACTTC.

The chain combines TRBV19 with TRBJ2-1; 7 nucleotides line up with TRBD2. J was trimmed by 9 bases and V by 3 bases; bases with no gene match: 20. The CDR3 contains 18 residues. Germline V CDR1 and CDR2: LNHDA, SQIVND (reference sequence). This CDR3 is CASSINLGTGGSLGEQFF. In nucleotides, the CDR3 is TGTGCCAGTAGTATCAACTTAGGGACTGGCGGGAGCCTTGGTGAGCAGTTCTTC.

V and J are TRBV18 and TRBJ1-5, with D perhaps TRBD1 (6 bases). The V end was cut by 5 bases, the J end by 3 bases, with 17 bases between. CDR1 is KGHSH, CDR2 LQKENI, per germline. The CDR3 consists of 16 residues. CDR3 amino acids: CASSSQGGGTNQPQHF. Written as DNA, the CDR3 is TGTGCCAGCTCATCACAGGGTGGAGGCACCAATCAGCCCCAGCATTTT.

This clone appeared a single time. The V gene is TRBV7-2, the J gene TRBJ1-5; D is unclear. This CDR3 comprises 14 residues. Trimming stripped 5 bases from V and 0 bases from J, with 8 bases between. Germline CDR1 and CDR2: SGHTA and FQGNSA. This CDR3 reads CASSPPSSNQPQHF. DNA of the CDR3: TGTGCCAGCAGCCCACCTAGTAGCAATCAGCCCCAGCATTTT. The full variable domain, with the rest looked up from reference TRBV7-2 and TRBJ1-5, is GAGVSQSPSNKVTEKGKDVELRCDPISGHTALYWYRQSLGQGLEFLIYFQGNSAPDKSGLPSDRFSAERTGGSVSTLTIQRTQQEDSAVYLCASSPPSSNQPQHFGDGTRLSIL.

This chain links TRBV9 with TRBJ1-2; perhaps TRBD1 as D (6 bases). The CDR3 sequence is 13 residues long. Deletions cut 0 bases from V and 8 bases from J, with 11 bases between. Germline CDR1 is SGDLS and CDR2 is YYNGEE. CDR3 DNA sequence: TGTGCCAGCAGCGTAGAGGGGGTCACAGGCTACACCTTC. It encodes CASSVEGVTGYTF.

This chain connects TRBV3-1 (or the pseudogene TRBV3-2) to TRBJ1-3, with D perhaps TRBD1 (5 bases). The V and J ends lost 5 bases and 3 bases respectively, with 14 bases between them. The germline CDR1 and CDR2 sequences are LGHDT and YNNKEL (reference sequence). The CDR3 consists of 15 residues. Here the CDR3 DNA reads TGTGCCAGCAGCAGCTCGGGGGTTTTTGGAAACACCATATATTTT. The encoded protein is CASSSSGVFGNTIYF.

As to this clone: The same CDR3 is also encoded by other DNA sequences in this sample. This rearrangement joins TRBV28 to TRBJ2-7, with 10 nucleotides matching TRBD1. CDR1 and CDR2 (germline): MDHEN, SYDVKM. The CDR3 totals 14 residues. V dropped 2 bases and J dropped 6; count of bases not matched to a gene: 4. DNA of the CDR3: TGTGCCAGCAGTTTAAGACAGGGGGCTGGCGAGCAGTACTTC. Translated, it gives CASSLRQGAGEQYF.

The chain recombines TRBV4-1 with TRBJ2-1; weak D call: TRBD2 (7 bases). CDR1 and CDR2 (germline): MGHRA, YSYEKL. Trimming pared 1 base from V and 9 bases from J, leaving 13 bases between. The CDR3 runs to 14 residues. The CDR3 reads CASSQARGAGEQFF. Written as DNA, the CDR3 is TGCGCCAGCAGCCAAGCCCGGGGGGCTGGTGAGCAGTTCTTC.